Below are 14 T cell receptor beta chains sequenced from a single sample in a study of T cells in women clearing cervical HPV infection (dated by TCRdb to 2016 to 2019). Library prep was done by the immunoSEQ multiplex PCR assay. As stored in TCRdb, this immuneACCESS dataset retains in-frame rearrangements with V and J assigned. A fraction of the clones does not appear; measured against another copy, unresolved V genes explain less than half of the discrepancy, and the remainder lacks a known reason. The table for this sample lists 25,000 to 30,000 clones. The ten most abundant clones make up 22% of the sample. The material sequenced was blood buffy coat. These receptors originate from a woman between 18 and 75 years old with a cervical HPV16 infection that either progressed to CIN3+ or cleared (not recorded which).

With regard to this clone: The read terminates 3 residues ahead of where the CDR3 ends, so the germline J gene completes it. The V call is TRBV11-1, the J call TRBJ2-3; tentatively, D is TRBD1 or TRBD2 (5 bases each). The CDR3 is 13 residues long. Germline CDR1 is SGHAT and CDR2 is FQDESV (reference sequence). Trimming removed 7 bases from V and 3 bases from J, with 11 bases in between. Partial CDR3 DNA: TGTGCCAGCAACCGCAGGGAGACAGATACG. Its translation: CASNRRETDT. The CDR3 as a whole reads CASNRRETDTQYF.

On this clone: Coverage ceases 3 residues before the CDR3 finishes, and the germline J gene fills in the end. The J gene is TRBJ2-5, the V gene TRBV2; the match to TRBD2 covers 16 bases. V trimming: 3 bases; J trimming: 3 bases; junction bases outside the gene matches: 7. This CDR3 contains 18 residues. Germline assignment: CDR1 SNHLY and CDR2 FYNNEI. The CDR3 bases that were read are TGTGCCAGCAGTGATCCGGGACTAGCGGGAGGGCGAGAAGAGACC. Amino acid sequence: CASSDPGLAGGREET. The entire CDR3 protein is CASSDPGLAGGREETQYF.

Points on this clone: The read terminates 3 residues ahead of where the CDR3 ends, so the germline J gene completes it. The gene calls are TRBV6-1 and TRBJ1-2; 9 bases fit TRBD1. The germline V gene has CDR1 MNHNS and CDR2 SASEGT. The CDR3 contains 13 residues. Unmatched junction bases numbered 0, after V lost 1 base and J lost 6 bases. The CDR3 protein is CASSEGQGDGYTF. The part of the CDR3 DNA that was read is TGTGCCAGCAGTGAAGGACAGGGGGATGGC.

About this clone: With the read ending 3 residues before the CDR3 end, the germline J gene is used to fill in that end. The chain joins TRBV12-3 or TRBV12-4 to TRBJ2-3; D possibly corresponds to TRBD1 (5 bases). There are 14 residues in the CDR3. CDR3 DNA (partial): TGTGCCAGCAGTTTAATGACAGCACAAGAGACG. Amino acid sequence: CASSLMTAQET. The entire CDR3 sequence reads CASSLMTAQETQYF.

Of note for this clone: The DNA ends 3 residues before the CDR3 does, and the rest of the CDR3 is filled in from the germline J gene. The gene calls are TRBV7-3 and TRBJ2-3, with 11 bases identical to TRBD2. Germline V gene data show CDR1 as SGHTA and CDR2 as FQGTGA. CDR3 size: 18 residues. The CDR3 here is CASSLNRPGTSGEEAQYF. The DNA read from the CDR3 is TGTGCCAGCAGCTTAAACCGTCCAGGGACTAGCGGAGAAGAGGCG.

A word on this clone: The CDR3 extends 3 residues past the end of the read, so its final part is completed from the germline J gene. The V gene is TRBV20-1, the J gene TRBJ1-5, with 7 bases lining up with TRBD1. The CDR3 is 12 amino acids. Per the germline V gene, CDR1 is DFQATT and CDR2 is SNEGSKA (reference sequence). The ends lost 7 bases at V and 7 bases at J; junction bases unmatched: 7. This CDR3 reads CSVKGGGQPQHF. The part of the CDR3 DNA that was read is TGCAGTGTAAAAGGGGGCGGGCAGCCC.

Comment on this clone: The read ends 3 residues shy of where the CDR3 ends; the end is completed using the germline J gene. The chain combines TRBV5-4 with TRBJ1-2, with TRBD1 identical over 10 bases. Trimming removed 3 bases from V and 0 bases from J; junction bases left unmatched: 5. The CDR3 consists of 16 residues. Per germline, CDR1 SGHNT and CDR2 YYREEE (reference sequence). The CDR3 DNA, read in part, is TGTGCCAGCAGCTCAGGGACAGGGGTTCCTAACTATGGC. Protein sequence: CASSSGTGVPNYG. The entire CDR3 sequence reads CASSSGTGVPNYGYTF.

Regarding this clone: The read falls 3 residues short of the CDR3 end, and the missing part is taken from the germline J gene. The chain combines TRBV23-1 with TRBJ1-2; D gene ambiguous. TRBV23-1 is known as an ORF, though its function is uncertain. The CDR3 consists of 16 residues. V was clipped by 8 bases and J by 3 bases, with 22 bases between them. The DNA read from the CDR3 is TGCGCCAGCTATATACCGCCTAGAGAGCCTTACTATGGC. This codes for CASYIPPREPYYG. The full CDR3 protein reads CASYIPPREPYYGYTF.

With respect to this clone: The CDR3 is cut off 3 residues early in the read; its end comes from the germline J gene. The chain has TRBV19 and TRBJ1-1; D unresolved. CDR1 and CDR2 (germline): LNHDA, SQIVND (reference sequence). The CDR3 contains 13 residues. The V end was cut by 1 base, the J end by 6 bases, with 9 bases between. The chain's CDR3 is CASSIVPGSEAFF. The CDR3 DNA, read in part, is TGTGCCAGTAGTATAGTTCCCGGTTCTGAA.

Concerning this clone: The read ends 3 residues early relative to the CDR3; the germline J gene fills the gap. The chain has TRBV13 and TRBJ1-1; D is unresolved. Trimming removed 7 bases from V and 1 base from J, with 10 bases in between. The CDR3 is 13 amino acids. Germline V gene data show CDR1 as PRHDT and CDR2 as FYEKMQ (reference sequence). Partial CDR3 DNA: TGTGCCAGCACCCTCCAAGGGAACACTGAA. Translation gives CASTLQGNTE. In full, the CDR3 is CASTLQGNTEAFF.

Comments on this clone: The CDR3 end is not reached by the read, which stops 3 residues before it; the germline J gene fills it in. J is TRBJ2-7 and V is TRBV2; D is perhaps TRBD1 (5 bases). Trimming cost V 3 bases and J 0 bases, with 6 bases left between them. The CDR3 is 13 residues long. Per the germline V gene, CDR1 is SNHLY and CDR2 is FYNNEI. The sequenced part of the CDR3 DNA is TGTGCCAGCAGTGAGGACATCTCCTACGAG. This translates into CASSEDISYE. From start to end, the CDR3 is CASSEDISYEQYF.

On this clone itself: Read sequence stops 3 residues before the CDR3 end, and the germline J gene provides the missing end. The chain carries TRBV18 and TRBJ1-5; a possible D gene is TRBD1 (5 bases). Trimming took 1 base from V and 6 from J, leaving 16 bases between them. The CDR3 spans 16 residues. Looked up from germline, CDR1 is KGHSH and CDR2 is LQKENI. The CDR3: CASSPRGRGGGQPQHF. The sequenced part of the CDR3 DNA is TGTGCCAGCTCACCACGGGGGAGGGGCGGGGGTCAGCCC.

With respect to this clone: The missing CDR3 end, 3 residues past where the read stops, is filled in from the germline J gene. The chain has TRBV7-9 and TRBJ1-1, with no clear D. The CDR3 is made up of 13 amino acids. The V end was cut by 0 bases, the J end by 1 base, with 3 bases between. Germline assignment: CDR1 SEHNR and CDR2 FQNEAQ (reference sequence). CDR3 amino acids: CASSLAGNTEAFF. The sequenced CDR3 bases are TGTGCCAGCAGCTTAGCCGGGAACACTGAA.

Worth noting for this clone: The sequenced fragment ends 3 residues before the CDR3 boundary, so the rest is inferred from the germline J gene. The chain combines TRBV19 with TRBJ1-4; TRBD1 matches 9 bases. This CDR3 contains 15 residues. J gave up 4 bases and V 6 bases, and 6 bases lay outside the gene matches. The germline gives CDR1 LNHDA, CDR2 SQIVND (reference sequence). The CDR3 reads CASRTTGGNNEKLFF. The CDR3 bases that were read are TGTGCCAGTAGGACGACAGGGGGAAATAATGAAAAA.